The next 21 T cell receptor beta chains were all read from a single sample in a study of T-cell memory formation after mild COVID-19. TCRdb re-called the 5' RACE reads with MiXCR, one entry per CDR3 protein. The sample yields some 97,000 distinct CDR3 sequences, around 10% seen once. The source material was PBMCs or a T cell subset sorted from them (not recorded which). These TCRs come from a man younger than 30 who had mild COVID-19 (a few samples of this study predate the infection). Cell type and time point are not known.

The chain couples TRBV7-8 to TRBJ2-7; TRBD2 matches 8 bases. Germline V lookup: CDR1 SGHVS, CDR2 FQNEAQ. With V trimmed by 5 bases and J by 3 bases, 6 bases remained unmatched. The CDR3 has 14 residues. As DNA, the CDR3 is TGTGCCAGCAGCCCCCGGGGGGGGGTCTACGAGCAGTACTTC. The encoded protein is CASSPRGGVYEQYF. Full variable domain (remainder filled in from reference TRBV7-8 and TRBJ2-7): GAGVSQSPRYKVAKRGQDVALRCDPISGHVSLFWYQQALGQGPEFLTYFQNEAQLDKSGLPSDRFFAERPEGSVSTLKIQRTQQEDSAVYLCASSPRGGVYEQYFGPGTRLTVT.

This clonotype appeared many times. The J gene is TRBJ2-3, the V gene TRBV3-1; unclear D gene. This CDR3 has 15 amino acids. CDR1 is LGHDT and CDR2 is YNNKEL in the germline V gene (reference sequence). Trimming cost V 0 bases and J 1 base, with 8 bases left between them. CDR3 nucleotides: TGTGCCAGCAGCCAAGAGGGTGGGGGCACAGATACGCAGTATTTT. Amino acid sequence: CASSQEGGGTDTQYF.

The rearrangement joins TRBV2 to TRBJ2-1; D unclear. The CDR3 runs 12 residues. The germline gives CDR1 SNHLY, CDR2 FYNNEI. Between the trimmed V and J ends, which lost 11 bases and 5 bases, there was a span of 13 bases. DNA of the CDR3: TGTGCCTCCACGGTCTATCACAATGAGCAGTTCTTC. The encoded protein is CASTVYHNEQFF.

This clonotype has a handful of counts. This rearrangement joins TRBV12-3 or TRBV12-4 to TRBJ2-5, with 8 bases that match TRBD2. CDR3 length equals 16 residues. V lost 1 base to trimming and J lost 1 base; unmatched junction nucleotides: 5. CDR3 nucleotides: TGTGCCAGCAGTTTAGTACCGGGGGGGGGCCAAGAGACCCAGTACTTC. This encodes CASSLVPGGGQETQYF.

This clonotype was seen a handful of times. This sequence joins TRBV27 and TRBJ2-7; D not resolved. Trimming removed 5 bases at V and 7 bases at J, with 18 bases between. CDR1 and CDR2 from the germline V gene are MNHEY and SMNVEV (reference sequence). The CDR3 extends over 14 amino acids. This chain's CDR3 is CASSASTLVGEQYF. In DNA form, the CDR3 reads TGTGCCAGCAGTGCCTCCACCTTGGTGGGTGAGCAGTACTTC.

This clonotype came up a few times. V gene TRBV5-1 combines with J gene TRBJ2-7; TRBD1 matches at 9 bases. CDR3 length: 16 amino acids. Germline V lookup: CDR1 SGHRS, CDR2 YFSETQ. Unmatched junction bases numbered 7, after V lost 0 bases and J lost 3 bases. This CDR3 reads CASSLAPGQGFYEQYF. The CDR3, as DNA: TGCGCCAGCAGCTTGGCCCCGGGACAGGGATTCTACGAGCAGTACTTC. The full variable domain, with the rest looked up from reference TRBV5-1 and TRBJ2-7, is KAGVTQTPRYLIKTRGQQVTLSCSPISGHRSVSWYQQTPGQGLQFLFEYFSETQRNKGNFPGRFSGRQFSNSRSEMNVSTLELGDSALYLCASSLAPGQGFYEQYFGPGTRLTVT.

This clonotype was seen more than once but under ten times. The V gene is TRBV15, the J gene TRBJ1-2; 7 positions agree with TRBD1. Trimming removed 3 bases from V and 2 bases from J; junction bases left unmatched: 6. Germline values: CDR1 LNHNV, CDR2 YYDKDF (reference sequence). CDR3 length: 15 residues. CDR3 loop: CATSSDRARNYGYTF. For the CDR3, the DNA is TGTGCCACCAGCAGCGACAGGGCACGGAACTATGGCTACACCTTC. The variable domain in full, completed from reference TRBV15 and TRBJ1-2, reads DAMVIQNPRYQVTQFGKPVTLSCSQTLNHNVMYWYQQKSSQAPKLLFHYYDKDFNNEADTPDNFQSRRPNTSFCFLDIRSPGLGDTAMYLCATSSDRARNYGYTFGSGTRLTVV.

The chain has TRBV11-2 and TRBJ2-5; 10 bases are shared with TRBD2. Germline CDR1 SGHAT, CDR2 FQNNGV. The ends lost 1 base at V and 5 bases at J; junction bases unmatched: 7. This CDR3 region has 16 residues. The CDR3 sequence is CASSLVGASGGETQYF. The DNA of the CDR3 is TGTGCCAGCAGCTTAGTCGGGGCTAGCGGGGGTGAGACCCAGTACTTC.

V usage is TRBV20-1 and J usage is TRBJ2-5; D might be TRBD2 (5 bases). V was pared by 6 bases and J by 5 bases, with 22 bases between. The germline V gene has CDR1 DFQATT and CDR2 SNEGSKA (reference sequence). The CDR3 is 15 residues long. CDR3 amino acids: CSAPLQTGGWETQYF. In DNA form, the CDR3 reads TGCAGTGCCCCCCTGCAGACTGGAGGTTGGGAGACCCAGTACTTC.

The rearrangement uses TRBV5-1 and TRBJ1-1; possibly TRBD1 for D (6 bases). The V end was cut by 1 base, the J end by 7 bases, with 14 bases between. CDR1 SGHRS and CDR2 YFSETQ come from the germline V gene. The CDR3 spans 14 residues. The CDR3 DNA follows: TGCGCCAGCAGCTTGTGGGCAGGGGAAGGTGAAGCTTTCTTT. This codes for CASSLWAGEGEAFF. Based on the CDR3 plus reference TRBV5-1 and TRBJ1-1, the full variable domain is KAGVTQTPRYLIKTRGQQVTLSCSPISGHRSVSWYQQTPGQGLQFLFEYFSETQRNKGNFPGRFSGRQFSNSRSEMNVSTLELGDSALYLCASSLWAGEGEAFFGQGTRLTVV.

The chain employs TRBV4-3 and TRBJ1-1; no clear D gene. From germline, CDR1 is LGHNA and CDR2 YSLEER. V lost 4 bases to trimming and J lost 4 bases, with 10 bases between them. The CDR3 sequence is 13 residues long. This CDR3 reads CASSRSPATEAFF. DNA for the CDR3: TGCGCCAGCAGCCGGTCCCCGGCCACTGAAGCTTTCTTT.

The chain links TRBV7-8 to TRBJ1-1, with unresolved D. Deletions cut 3 bases from V and 4 bases from J, with 12 bases between. This CDR3 contains 14 residues. In germline, CDR1 is SGHVS, CDR2 FQNEAQ. This CDR3 reads CASSFGGGSTEAFF. In nucleotides, the CDR3 is TGTGCCAGCAGCTTCGGAGGAGGGAGCACTGAAGCTTTCTTT.

The chain has TRBV2 and TRBJ2-3; TRBD2 agrees at 7 bases. In germline, CDR1 is SNHLY, CDR2 FYNNEI. V shed 6 bases and J 9 bases; nucleotides not matched to a gene: 12. The CDR3 runs 14 residues. The CDR3 loop is CASRIPGLSMTQYF. CDR3 DNA sequence: TGTGCCAGCAGGATTCCGGGACTAAGTATGACGCAGTATTTT.

This clonotype came up many times. V gene TRBV7-2 combines with J gene TRBJ2-1, with TRBD2 identical over 8 bases. The CDR3 has 15 residues. CDR1 is SGHTA, CDR2 FQGNSA, per germline. Losses at the gene ends were 6 bases for V and 3 bases for J; bases not matched to a gene: 7. CDR3: CASSLSGGDYNEQFF. CDR3 nucleotide sequence: TGTGCCAGCAGTCTCAGCGGGGGCGACTACAATGAGCAGTTCTTC.

The rearrangement links TRBV4-1 to TRBJ2-5, with 7 bases aligning to TRBD1. This CDR3 is built from 13 residues. CDR1 MGHRA and CDR2 YSYEKL come from the germline V gene. Trimming at V came to 2 bases and at J to 5 bases, leaving 2 bases not matched to a gene. CDR3 sequence reads: CASSQFRGETQYF. As DNA, the CDR3 is TGCGCCAGCAGCCAATTCAGGGGGGAGACCCAGTACTTC.

The chain combines TRBV29-1 with TRBJ2-3; 7 bases map to TRBD1. V dropped 8 bases and J dropped 3; count of bases not matched to a gene: 11. The CDR3 spans 14 residues. The V gene's germline CDR1 is SQVTM and CDR2 ANQGSEA. CDR3 nucleotides: TGCAGCCAGGCAACAGGGGAGAGGACAGATACGCAGTATTTT. This gives the protein CSQATGERTDTQYF.

The chain joins TRBV7-8 to TRBJ1-5; possible D gene TRBD1, 5 bases. Per germline, CDR1 SGHVS and CDR2 FQNEAQ. Trimming left V 5 bases short and J 6 bases short, with 17 bases between. The CDR3 has 15 residues. This CDR3 is CASSEYQGPSQPQHF. DNA for the CDR3: TGTGCCAGCAGCGAGTATCAGGGACCCAGTCAGCCCCAGCATTTT.

This clonotype was detected many times. The rearrangement uses TRBV7-9 and TRBJ1-1; D uncertain. CDR1 SEHNR and CDR2 FQNEAQ come from the germline V gene (reference sequence). There are 12 residues in the CDR3. V lost 2 bases and J 1 base, leaving 2 bases between the germline ends. The DNA for the CDR3 is TGTGCCAGCAGCTTACAGAACACTGAAGCTTTCTTT. Translated, it gives CASSLQNTEAFF.

This clonotype has a handful of counts. V is TRBV20-1 and J is TRBJ2-7; 9 bases are shared with TRBD2. CDR1 and CDR2 (germline): DFQATT, SNEGSKA (reference sequence). The CDR3 is made up of 13 amino acids. The DNA of the CDR3 is TGCAGTGCCACCGGGACTAGCTCCCACGAGCAGTACGTC. Its translation: CSATGTSSHEQYV.

The chain carries TRBV12-3 or TRBV12-4 and TRBJ1-4; D is unresolved. The CDR3 runs to 11 residues. V was trimmed by 6 bases and J by 4 bases, leaving 3 bases between them. The CDR3 DNA reads TGTGCCAGCAGGAATAATGAAAAACTGTTTTTT. Protein product: CASRNNEKLFF.

J is TRBJ1-2 and V is TRBV7-6; D not resolved. This CDR3 is built from 13 residues. From germline, CDR1 is SGHVS and CDR2 FNYEAQ. Trimming took off 1 base at V and 7 bases at J, with 10 bases between the two ends. CDR3 sequence (DNA): TGTGCCAGCAGCTTAGGCGGGTCCCGTGGCTACACCTTC. Amino acid sequence: CASSLGGSRGYTF.